This TCR beta chain was recovered during a study of PD-1 blockade in mismatch repair-deficient tumors. Across the study: Patients had eleven to twelve mismatch repair-deficient cancer types, all previously treated and progressing. Study-level findings and limits: Tumor-resident clones, often undetectable pretreatment in blood, expanded then contracted after pembrolizumab.

Measured with immunoSEQ multiplex PCR; TCRdb has only the in-frame clones, and not every one. Found here are more than 40,000 clones, around 73% of them singletons; the top ten hold 2.5% to 4%. Concerning this clone: What it binds is unknown.

The TCR-sequenced patients were a few responders to pembrolizumab. After removal of 6 bases from V and 3 bases from J, the junction contained 21 bases not matched to a gene. This CDR3 has 18 residues. CDR1 and CDR2 (germline): SQVTM, ANQGSEA. The source material was peripheral blood, sampled 4 weeks after starting pembrolizumab. V usage is TRBV29-1 and J usage is TRBJ2-3; 7 bases agree with TRBD1. The TCR was taken from an adult with mismatch repair-deficient cancer. CDR3 protein: CSVLTGTANPWGTDTQYF. Here the CDR3 DNA reads TGCAGCGTCCTTACCGGGACAGCTAATCCTTGGGGGACAGATACGCAGTATTTT.